The 13 T cell receptor beta chains given below trace back to one sample, sequenced in a study of T cells in Graves' hyperthyroidism and ophthalmopathy. RNA transcripts were the template for amplifying TCR beta CDR3 regions. HTBI primers were the set used in a first-round RT-PCR of the TCR CDR3. In TCRdb, the multiplex PCR reads were re-called with MiXCR into one record per CDR3 protein. This sample has a few hundred thousand distinct CDR3 sequences; about 15% occur once, and the top ten carry 32%. What was sequenced was blood. The receptors derive from a woman in her twenties or thirties with Graves' hyperthyroidism.

A few counts support this clonotype. This chain connects TRBV3-1 to TRBJ1-6, with D possibly being TRBD1 (5 bases). From germline, CDR1 is LGHDT and CDR2 YNNKEL (reference sequence). V lost 5 bases, J lost 7 bases, and 24 bases lay in between. The CDR3 runs 18 residues. In DNA form, the CDR3 reads TGTGCCAGCAGCAGCCCCCGTCCAGAGAGGGGTGAAAATTCACCCCTCCACTTT. This codes for CASSSPRPERGENSPLHF.

There are many counts of this clonotype. The chain uses TRBV9 and TRBJ1-5; tentatively, D is TRBD1 (5 bases). CDR3 length: 14 amino acids. From germline, CDR1 is SGDLS and CDR2 YYNGEE. The germline V and J ends were trimmed by 0 bases and 6 bases, with 10 bases remaining between them. CDR3 residues: CASSVGGSGQPQHF. In nucleotides, the CDR3 is TGTGCCAGCAGCGTAGGGGGCTCGGGTCAGCCCCAGCATTTT.

This clonotype has ten or more counts. The V gene is TRBV6-1, the J gene TRBJ2-1, with D perhaps TRBD1 or TRBD2 (5 bases each). This CDR3 has 16 residues. The germline gives CDR1 MNHNS, CDR2 SASEGT. Trimming shortened V by 5 bases and J by 4 bases, and 18 bases separated the two germline ends. The DNA of the CDR3 is TGTGCCAGCAGTTACGACCAGGGAGTCGGTTACAATGAGCAGTTCTTC. This codes for CASSYDQGVGYNEQFF.

The chain is built from TRBV3-1 and TRBJ2-1, with 8 bases fitting TRBD2. Germline values: CDR1 LGHDT, CDR2 YNNKEL (reference sequence). CDR3 size: 19 residues. J was trimmed by 2 bases and V by 0 bases; bases with no gene match: 12. CDR3 coding DNA: TGTGCCAGCAGCCAAGACCCTCGAGCGGGGGAAACTACCTACAATGAGCAGTTCTTC. Its translation is CASSQDPRAGETTYNEQFF.

The genes are TRBV29-1 and TRBJ1-3; unclear D gene. V shed 1 base and J shed 4 bases, with 11 bases lying between them. The CDR3 runs 14 residues. From germline, CDR1 is SQVTM and CDR2 ANQGSEA. The CDR3 nucleotides are TGCAGCGTTGAAGGGGGTAAATTCGGAAACACCATATATTTT. The encoded protein is CSVEGGKFGNTIYF.

J is TRBJ2-6 and V is TRBV4-1, with D unclear. CDR1 MGHRA and CDR2 YSYEKL come from the germline V gene. This CDR3 has 17 amino acids. Trimming took 0 bases from V and 0 from J, leaving 9 bases between them. The CDR3 DNA sequence: TGCGCCAGCAGCCAAGAACACAAATTCTCTGGGGCCAACGTCCTGACTTTC. This codes for CASSQEHKFSGANVLTF.

This clonotype has just a few counts. The genes are TRBV15 and TRBJ2-7; 11 bases agree with TRBD2. From germline, CDR1 is LNHNV and CDR2 YYDKDF (reference sequence). The V gene end was trimmed by 5 bases and the J gene end by 2 bases; junction bases not matched to a gene: 5. CDR3 length: 15 amino acids. The CDR3 reads CATSGGLAVTYEQYF. In DNA, the CDR3 is TGTGCCACCAGCGGGGGACTAGCGGTAACCTACGAGCAGTACTTC.

The rearrangement joins TRBV19 to TRBJ2-2; 10 bases are a match to TRBD2. This CDR3 is built from 14 residues. The germline V gene has CDR1 LNHDA and CDR2 SQIVND (reference sequence). V lost 7 bases and J lost 4; bases outside the gene matches: 3. The CDR3 region is CASIRLAGTGELFF. CDR3 nucleotides: TGTGCCAGTATCCGACTAGCGGGCACCGGGGAGCTGTTTTTT.

The table lists this clonotype with many counts. The chain is built from TRBV7-9 and TRBJ2-7, with D perhaps TRBD1 (5 bases). CDR1 is SEHNR and CDR2 is FQNEAQ in the germline V gene (reference sequence). This CDR3 is 14 amino acids long. V gave up 5 bases and J gave up 2 bases, with 13 bases separating them. The CDR3 is CASSPTGAPYEQYF. The CDR3 region has the DNA TGTGCCAGCAGCCCCACTGGGGCCCCCTACGAGCAGTACTTC. The entire variable domain, with the rest obtained from reference TRBV7-9 and TRBJ2-7, is as follows: DTGVSQNPRHKITKRGQNVTFRCDPISEHNRLYWYRQTLGQGPEFLTYFQNEAQLEKSRLLSDRFSAERPKGSFSTLEIQRTEQGDSAMYLCASSPTGAPYEQYFGPGTRLTVT.

V gene TRBV4-1 combines with J gene TRBJ1-3; D gene uncertain. The CDR3 spans 15 residues. Germline loops: CDR1 MGHRA, CDR2 YSYEKL. V was shortened by 2 bases and J by 0 bases, with 8 bases between the two germline ends. The CDR3 protein is CASSQRQLSGNTIYF. As DNA, the CDR3 is TGCGCCAGCAGCCAACGACAACTCTCTGGAAACACCATATATTTT.

This clonotype was recorded at least ten times. The chain links TRBV28 to TRBJ2-5; 14 bases are shared with TRBD2. The J segment lost 5 bases and the V segment lost 5 bases, leaving 7 bases of the junction unmatched. Looked up from germline, CDR1 is MDHEN and CDR2 is SYDVKM. The CDR3 length is 16 residues. Written as DNA, the CDR3 is TGTGCCAGCAGTCCCTTGACTAGCGGGAGGGGGGAGACCCAGTACTTC. Encoded protein: CASSPLTSGRGETQYF.

V gene TRBV18 combines with J gene TRBJ1-1, with D perhaps matching TRBD1 (6 bases). V was trimmed by 5 bases and J by 6 bases, leaving 16 bases between them. The CDR3 is 14 residues long. Germline V CDR1 and CDR2: KGHSH, LQKENI. CDR3 residues: CASSAQQGEAEAFF. CDR3 DNA sequence: TGTGCCAGCTCAGCTCAACAGGGTGAGGCTGAAGCTTTCTTT.

Regarding this clonotype: Possible read error: a much larger clone is one base away. The chain is built from TRBV27 and TRBJ2-7; 9 bases line up with TRBD1. CDR1 and CDR2 (germline): MNHEY, SMNVEV (reference sequence). This CDR3 is 15 amino acids long. V shed 2 bases, J shed 3 bases, and the junction held 5 bases outside the gene matches. DNA of the CDR3: TGTGCCAGCAGTTTAGATGGGACAGGGTACTACGAGCAGTACTTC. Its translation: CASSLDGTGYYEQYF.